The 27 T cell receptor beta chains below come from one sample, sequenced in a study of blood T cell repertoires in COVID-19. This table comes from immunoSEQ multiplex PCR, and its TCRdb copy is limited to in-frame clones, with some not included. The sample shows roughly 330,000 clones, more than 75% of them seen only once. Material for sequencing was PBMCs or T cells enriched from blood (not recorded which). The receptors shown here come from a woman aged 18-29 years who had recovered from COVID-19.

The rearrangement links TRBV9 to TRBJ1-4; TRBD1 is a possible D gene (5 bases). The germline V and J ends were trimmed by 1 base and 7 bases, with 11 bases remaining between them. CDR1 is SGDLS, CDR2 YYNGEE, per germline. The CDR3 runs 14 residues. CDR3: CASSVSQGGEKLFF. The CDR3 DNA sequence: TGTGCCAGCAGCGTATCTCAGGGTGGTGAAAAACTGTTTTTT.

This clone was seen once. The V and J genes are TRBV5-4 and TRBJ1-6; 9 positions match TRBD1. CDR3 length equals 15 residues. Germline V gene sequence: CDR1 SGHNT, CDR2 YYREEE (reference sequence). J gave up 9 bases and V 6 bases, and 10 bases lay outside the gene matches. The CDR3 reads CASTSYTGGPSPLHF. As DNA, the CDR3 is TGTGCCAGCACGTCTTACACAGGGGGCCCTTCACCCCTCCACTTT.

The chain links TRBV19 to TRBJ2-7; D is perhaps TRBD2 (5 bases). The length of the CDR3 is 15 residues. The germline gives CDR1 LNHDA, CDR2 SQIVND (reference sequence). The germline V and J ends were trimmed by 3 bases and 5 bases, with 17 bases remaining between them. CDR3 loop: CASSMKTGGIHEQYF. The DNA of the CDR3 is TGTGCCAGTAGTATGAAGACTGGAGGCATCCACGAGCAGTACTTC.

This chain links TRBV6-5 with TRBJ1-2; D is undetermined. The CDR3 covers 13 residues. Per germline, CDR1 MNHEY and CDR2 SVGAGI. Trimming took 2 bases from V and 8 from J, leaving 12 bases between them. CDR3 coding DNA: TGTGCCAGCAGTTACACTGACTACGGGGGCTACACCTTC. Protein sequence: CASSYTDYGGYTF.

This clone was seen a single time. The chain recombines TRBV5-1 with TRBJ1-1, with 11 positions matching TRBD1. In germline, CDR1 is SGHRS, CDR2 YFSETQ. The J segment lost 4 bases and the V segment lost 0 bases, leaving 5 bases of the junction unmatched. The CDR3 sequence is 16 residues long. CDR3 amino acids: CASSLGTGGYSTEAFF. CDR3 sequence (DNA): TGCGCCAGCAGCTTGGGGACAGGGGGCTACAGCACTGAAGCTTTCTTT.

In its sample, this clone was seen a few times. The V call is TRBV5-5, the J call TRBJ1-1; D gene unclear. From germline, CDR1 is SGHKS and CDR2 YYEKEE (reference sequence). The CDR3 sequence is 14 residues long. V dropped 1 base and J dropped 0 bases, with 7 bases sitting between them. DNA for the CDR3: TGTGCCAGCAGCTTGAACGACTTGAACACTGAAGCTTTCTTT. It codes for CASSLNDLNTEAFF.

The chain combines TRBV27 with TRBJ2-2; D call uncertain. This CDR3 has 14 amino acids. Germline V CDR1 and CDR2: MNHEY, SMNVEV (reference sequence). V lost 3 bases, J lost 2 bases, and 7 bases lay in between. CDR3 DNA sequence: TGTGCCAGCAGTTTCTATTATAACACCGGGGAGCTGTTTTTT. Protein sequence: CASSFYYNTGELFF.

The V call is TRBV10-3, the J call TRBJ2-2; D gene ambiguous. The CDR3 is made up of 12 amino acids. Germline V gene data show CDR1 as ENHRY and CDR2 as SYGVKD. V was pared by 8 bases and J by 4 bases, with 8 bases between. The CDR3 spells CAIRVSTGELFF. CDR3 sequence (DNA): TGTGCCATCCGCGTAAGCACCGGGGAGCTGTTTTTT.

The CDR3 sequence is CASSQDKAGLLSEQYF. The CDR3 DNA reads TGTGCCAGCAGCCAAGACAAGGCGGGTTTGCTTAGCGAGCAGTACTTC. The genes are TRBV3-1 (or the pseudogene TRBV3-2) and TRBJ2-7; a weak D match, TRBD2 (5 bases). This CDR3 has 16 residues. Germline-derived CDR1 and CDR2 are LGHDT and YNNKEL (reference sequence). Between the trimmed V and J ends, which lost 0 bases and 6 bases, there was a span of 18 bases.

V gene TRBV29-1 combines with J gene TRBJ2-1, with 8 positions matching TRBD1. CDR1 and CDR2 (germline): SQVTM, ANQGSEA. After removal of 5 bases from V and 8 bases from J, the junction contained 2 bases not matched to a gene. This CDR3 is 11 amino acids long. The CDR3 here is CSVQGAHEQFF. As DNA, the CDR3 is TGCAGCGTTCAGGGGGCCCATGAGCAGTTCTTC.

The J gene is TRBJ2-5, the V gene TRBV5-4; 7 bases agree with TRBD2. The CDR3 has 14 amino acids. V lost 4 bases and J lost 5; bases outside the gene matches: 8. From germline, CDR1 is SGHNT and CDR2 YYREEE (reference sequence). The CDR3 nucleotides are TGTGCCAGCAGCCCCCGGTGGGAGGGTGAGACCCAGTACTTC. Its protein is CASSPRWEGETQYF. Drawing the rest from reference TRBV5-4 and TRBJ2-5, the complete variable domain is ETGVTQSPTHLIKTRGQQVTLRCSSQSGHNTVSWYQQALGQGPQFIFQYYREEENGRGNFPPRFSGLQFPNYSSELNVNALELDDSALYLCASSPRWEGETQYFGPGTRLLVL.

This rearrangement joins TRBV28 to TRBJ1-1, with a weak D call TRBD1 (6 bases). Germline values: CDR1 MDHEN, CDR2 SYDVKM. V lost 5 bases and J lost 2, with 15 bases in between. This CDR3 is 15 amino acids long. This CDR3 is CASSPPRGANTEAFF. In DNA, the CDR3 is TGTGCCAGCAGTCCCCCCAGGGGAGCTAACACTGAAGCTTTCTTT.

This clone has more than one count but fewer than ten. DNA for the CDR3: TGTGCCAGCAGCTTGTCCGGGAATAATTCACCCCTCCACTTT. It encodes CASSLSGNNSPLHF. The genes are TRBV5-8 and TRBJ1-6; D not certain. This CDR3 is built from 14 residues. Germline V CDR1 and CDR2: SGHTS, YDEGEE. Deletions cut 1 base from V and 5 bases from J, with 7 bases between.

The CDR3 DNA follows: TGCGCCAGCAGCACCGGGGTTCTGAACACTGAAGCTTTCTTT. This encodes CASSTGVLNTEAFF. The chain is built from TRBV5-1 and TRBJ1-1; D unresolved. Germline CDR1 is SGHRS and CDR2 is YFSETQ. The CDR3 covers 14 residues. The ends were cut back, 4 bases at V and 0 bases at J, with 10 bases in the middle.

This sequence joins TRBV5-4 and TRBJ2-2; 10 bases are shared with TRBD1. Germline V gene data show CDR1 as SGHNT and CDR2 as YYREEE (reference sequence). Trimming at V came to 5 bases and at J to 6 bases, leaving 7 bases not matched to a gene. The CDR3 is 15 residues long. Here the CDR3 reads CASSYGTGEAGELFF. In DNA form, the CDR3 reads TGTGCCAGCAGTTATGGGACAGGGGAAGCCGGGGAGCTGTTTTTT.

CDR3 coding DNA: TGCGCCAGCAGGTCGGGGAGGACCCCCTCCAATCAGCCCCAGCATTTT. This sequence encodes CASRSGRTPSNQPQHF. The rearrangement links TRBV10-2 to TRBJ1-5; no firm D call. This CDR3 is built from 16 residues. Germline V gene data show CDR1 as WSHSY and CDR2 as SAAADI. V was trimmed by 6 bases and J by 3 bases, leaving 18 bases between them.

This clone was seen a few times. The chain joins TRBV24-1 to TRBJ2-1; the match to TRBD2 covers 12 bases. CDR1 is KGHDR and CDR2 is SFDVKD in the germline V gene. Trimming took 3 bases from V and 7 from J; bases not matched to a gene: 9. The CDR3 extends over 17 amino acids. The CDR3 bases are TGTGCCACCAGTGATACGAGGACTAGCGGGATACGAAATGAGCAGTTCTTC. Translation gives CATSDTRTSGIRNEQFF.

The gene calls are TRBV7-9 and TRBJ1-6; TRBD1 aligns across 8 bases. Germline V gives CDR1 SEHNR, CDR2 FQNEAQ (reference sequence). The length of the CDR3 is 14 residues. The trim removed 6 bases at V and 7 bases at J, leaving 5 bases unmatched. For the CDR3, the DNA is TGTGCCAGCAGTCAGCAGGGGGCAAATTCACCCCTCCACTTT. This codes for CASSQQGANSPLHF.

CDR3 in DNA: TGTGCCACCGCAGGGACAGGCGCCGGGGCAGAGACCCAGTACTTC. Translated, it gives CATAGTGAGAETQYF. V usage is TRBV19 and J usage is TRBJ2-5, with 8 positions matching TRBD1. The CDR3 consists of 15 residues. Per the germline V gene, CDR1 is LNHDA and CDR2 is SQIVND (reference sequence). V was clipped by 10 bases and J by 4 bases; unmatched bases: 14.

This chain uses TRBV11-2 with TRBJ1-1; 7 bases match TRBD1. This CDR3 has 13 amino acids. Germline lookup yields CDR1 SGHAT and CDR2 FQNNGV. V lost 5 bases to trimming and J lost 9 bases; unmatched junction nucleotides: 9. The DNA for the CDR3 is TGTGCCAGCAGCCCCGAACAGGGGACTCAAGCTTTCTTT. Amino acid sequence: CASSPEQGTQAFF.

The chain has TRBV11-2 and TRBJ2-1, with a tentative D call TRBD1 (5 bases). Germline assignment: CDR1 SGHAT and CDR2 FQNNGV. CDR3 length: 15 residues. V was cut by 5 bases and J by 1 base, with 12 bases left in between. As DNA, the CDR3 is TGTGCCAGCAGCCCGGTTGGGGCTTCCTACAATGAGCAGTTCTTC. As protein: CASSPVGASYNEQFF.

The J gene is TRBJ1-5, the V gene TRBV2, with 7 bases that match TRBD1. Germline V gene data show CDR1 as SNHLY and CDR2 as FYNNEI. J was trimmed by 0 bases and V by 6 bases; bases with no gene match: 5. This CDR3 contains 15 residues. The CDR3: CASSDRQGSNQPQHF. The CDR3 DNA sequence: TGTGCCAGCAGCGACCGACAGGGTAGCAATCAGCCCCAGCATTTT.

V usage is TRBV7-3 and J usage is TRBJ2-5; D is unresolved. The CDR3 runs 13 residues. Germline V gene lookup returns CDR1 SGHTA and CDR2 FQGTGA. V lost 8 bases, J lost 5 bases, and 15 bases lay in between. In nucleotides, the CDR3 is TGTGCCAGCTCTCCCCAACTCGGGGAGACCCAGTACTTC. This translates into CASSPQLGETQYF.

The gene calls are TRBV25-1 and TRBJ2-1; TRBD1 agrees at 9 bases. V dropped 6 bases and J dropped 2; count of bases not matched to a gene: 5. From germline, CDR1 is MGHDK and CDR2 SYGVNS. CDR3 length: 15 residues. The CDR3 loop is CASRSGTGTYNEQFF. The CDR3 nucleotides read TGTGCCAGCAGGTCCGGGACAGGGACCTACAATGAGCAGTTCTTC.

The rearrangement links TRBV28 to TRBJ2-3, with 9 bases fitting TRBD2. Germline-derived CDR1 and CDR2 are MDHEN and SYDVKM. V gave up 7 bases and J gave up 1 base; unmatched junction bases: 9. The CDR3 has 16 residues. For the CDR3, the DNA is TGTGCCAGCACACTCCCGACTAGCGGAGGCACAGATACGCAGTATTTT. As protein: CASTLPTSGGTDTQYF.

The V call is TRBV24-1, the J call TRBJ2-5; 7 nucleotides match TRBD2. This CDR3 has 15 amino acids. V was pared by 9 bases and J by 2 bases, with 11 bases of the junction left unmatched. The germline V gene has CDR1 KGHDR and CDR2 SFDVKD. The CDR3 sequence: CATSDSGRAQETQYF. CDR3 nucleotide sequence: TGTGCCACCTCGGATAGCGGGCGAGCACAAGAGACCCAGTACTTC.

Here the CDR3 DNA reads TGTGCCAGCAGCTTAGGGGGACAGGACACCGGGGAGCTGTTTTTT. Its protein product is CASSLGGQDTGELFF. This chain connects TRBV7-6 to TRBJ2-2; TRBD1 agrees at 8 bases. The CDR3 extends over 15 amino acids. Germline trimming cut 1 base from V and 3 bases from J; bases unmatched to any gene: 1. The V gene's germline CDR1 is SGHVS and CDR2 FNYEAQ.